This record concerns one T cell receptor beta chain sequence. This clonotype was counted at least ten times. It lacks a known antigen. No clone much larger than this one lies a single base away; base qualities are absent. This entry belongs to a study of CD8 T cells in ankylosing spondylitis (dated by TCRdb to about 2017). With regard to the full study: The study profiled T cell receptor beta repertoires in healthy donors and ankylosing spondylitis patients to find disease-linked TCR variants. The full study cohort was made up of about 24 ankylosing spondylitis patients and 108 healthy donors. Samples of peripheral blood were taken, and for ankylosing spondylitis patients, synovial fluid was collected as well. General findings and caveats noted by the study authors: Blood from ankylosing spondylitis patients appeared to be characterized by a TCR beta motif composed of under ten highly homologous amino acid variants. The disease-linked clones were reported to be significantly enriched in matched synovial fluid samples from ankylosing spondylitis patients. In peripheral blood, the disease-linked clones were found at relatively low frequencies and had a CD8+ phenotype. Some of the motif variants had been reported before in the synovial fluid and blood of reactive arthritis patients, a finding that suggests common disease-initiation mechanisms.

Spanning cysteine to phenylalanine, the CDR3 consists of 13 amino acids. Solely the CDR3 DNA is kept, with 39 bases framed from the first base. A distance of 12 bases separates the germline ends of V and J, which lose 6 bases and 6 bases respectively. Data came from an Illumina HiSeq 2500. Quantitative 5'-RACE with molecular barcodes was the method used to prepare the TCR beta libraries. As for the authors' bioinformatics: To identify disease-linked TCR variants, a new computational method was used, one built on a probabilistic model of VDJ rearrangement. TCRdb cleaned the public reads at Q25 with fastp, built clones with MiXCR and kept in-frame beta chains. Under each unique CDR3 protein, matching rows form one entry showing the most common genes and DNA. In this record, the V and J calls reflect TCRdb's handling and not the investigators' own analysis. For this sample the table gives approximately 45,000 distinct CDR3 sequences, of which 9.5% to 12% were detected only once. About 1.4% of the sample goes to the ten largest clones.

The sequenced sample consisted of blood, either unsorted or a sorted T cell fraction (not recorded which). This receptor was taken from a male donor with ankylosing spondylitis or in good health (not recorded which). The rearrangement joined TRBV12-3 or TRBV12-4 to TRBJ2-1; the D segment cannot be called with confidence. At the DNA level, the sequence is TGTGCCAGCAGCAGCCTCCTGGGCAATGAGCAGTTCTTC. It translates to CASSSLLGNEQFF.